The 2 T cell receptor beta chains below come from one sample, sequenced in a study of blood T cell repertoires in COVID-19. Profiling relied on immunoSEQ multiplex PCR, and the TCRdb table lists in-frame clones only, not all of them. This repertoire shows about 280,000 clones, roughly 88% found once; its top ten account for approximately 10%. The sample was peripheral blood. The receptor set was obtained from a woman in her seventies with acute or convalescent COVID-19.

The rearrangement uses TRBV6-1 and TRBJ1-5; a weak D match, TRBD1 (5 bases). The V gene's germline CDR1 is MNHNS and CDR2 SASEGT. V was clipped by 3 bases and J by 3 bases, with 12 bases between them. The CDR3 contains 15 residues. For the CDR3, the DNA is TGTGCCAGCAGTGATGCCCGGGGGTCCAATCAGCCCCAGCATTTT. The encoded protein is CASSDARGSNQPQHF.

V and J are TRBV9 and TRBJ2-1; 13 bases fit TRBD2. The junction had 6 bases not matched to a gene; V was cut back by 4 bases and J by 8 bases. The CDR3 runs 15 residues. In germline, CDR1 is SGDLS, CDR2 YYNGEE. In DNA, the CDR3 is TGTGCCAGCAGCTTCCGACTAGCGGGGGGTGATGAGCAGTTCTTC. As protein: CASSFRLAGGDEQFF.